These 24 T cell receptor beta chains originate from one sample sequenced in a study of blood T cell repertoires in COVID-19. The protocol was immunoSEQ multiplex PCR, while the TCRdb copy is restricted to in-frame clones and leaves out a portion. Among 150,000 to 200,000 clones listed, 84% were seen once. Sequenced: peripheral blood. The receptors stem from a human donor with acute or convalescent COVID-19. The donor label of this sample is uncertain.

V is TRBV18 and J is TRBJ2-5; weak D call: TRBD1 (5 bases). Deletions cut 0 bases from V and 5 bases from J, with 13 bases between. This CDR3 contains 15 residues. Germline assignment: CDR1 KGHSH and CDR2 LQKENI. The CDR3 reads CASSPPGPEKETQYF. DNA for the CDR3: TGTGCCAGCTCACCACCGGGGCCGGAAAAGGAGACCCAGTACTTC.

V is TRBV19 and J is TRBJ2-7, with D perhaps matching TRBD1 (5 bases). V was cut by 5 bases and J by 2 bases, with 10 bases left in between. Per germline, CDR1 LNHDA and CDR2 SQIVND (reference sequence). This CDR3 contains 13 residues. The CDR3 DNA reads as TGTGCCAGTAGTTCGGCAGGGCCCTACGAGCAGTACTTC. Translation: CASSSAGPYEQYF.

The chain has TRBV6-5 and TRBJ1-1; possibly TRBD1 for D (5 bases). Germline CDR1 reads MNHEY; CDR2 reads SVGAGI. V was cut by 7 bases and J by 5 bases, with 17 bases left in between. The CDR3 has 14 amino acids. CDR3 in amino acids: CASNSPGGKTEAFF. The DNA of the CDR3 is TGTGCCAGCAACAGTCCGGGGGGGAAAACTGAAGCTTTCTTT.

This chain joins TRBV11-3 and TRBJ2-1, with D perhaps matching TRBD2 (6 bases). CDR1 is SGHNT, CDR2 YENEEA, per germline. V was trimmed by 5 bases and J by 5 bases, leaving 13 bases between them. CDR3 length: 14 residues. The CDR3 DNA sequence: TGTGCCAGCAGCCGGGTTGCTAGCGACAATGAGCAGTTCTTC. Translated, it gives CASSRVASDNEQFF.

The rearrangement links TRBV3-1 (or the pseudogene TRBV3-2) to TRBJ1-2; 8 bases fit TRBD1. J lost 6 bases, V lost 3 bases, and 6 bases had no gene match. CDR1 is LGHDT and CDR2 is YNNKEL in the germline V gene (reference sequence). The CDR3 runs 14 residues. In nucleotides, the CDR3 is TGTGCCAGCAGCCACCGGACAGGGCGAGATGGCTACACCTTC. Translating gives CASSHRTGRDGYTF.

The CDR3 DNA reads TGTGCCAGCAGTGAAACCCAGGGTTATGGCTACACCTTC. It specifies CASSETQGYGYTF. The rearrangement uses TRBV6-1 and TRBJ1-2; TRBD1 might be the D (5 bases). Germline CDR1 MNHNS, CDR2 SASEGT. The V end was cut by 2 bases, the J end by 5 bases, with 9 bases between. This CDR3 is 13 amino acids long.

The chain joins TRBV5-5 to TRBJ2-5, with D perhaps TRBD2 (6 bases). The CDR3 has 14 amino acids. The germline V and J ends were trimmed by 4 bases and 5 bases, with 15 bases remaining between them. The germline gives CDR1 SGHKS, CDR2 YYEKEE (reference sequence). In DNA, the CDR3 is TGTGCCAGCAGCCGGACTCCCGGAGGGGAGACCCAGTACTTC. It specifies CASSRTPGGETQYF.

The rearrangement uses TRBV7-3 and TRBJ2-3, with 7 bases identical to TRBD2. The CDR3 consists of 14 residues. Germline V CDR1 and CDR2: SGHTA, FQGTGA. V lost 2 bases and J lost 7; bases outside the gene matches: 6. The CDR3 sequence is CASSLGPSGYTQYF. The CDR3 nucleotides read TGTGCCAGCAGCTTAGGTCCTAGCGGTTATACGCAGTATTTT.

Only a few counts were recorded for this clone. Written as DNA, the CDR3 is TGTGCCAGCAGCCCGTATGGGCCTACTGAAGCTTTCTTT. This gives the protein CASSPYGPTEAFF. The chain recombines TRBV7-9 with TRBJ1-1; D is ambiguous. Trimming shortened V by 5 bases and J by 5 bases, and 12 bases separated the two germline ends. The length of the CDR3 is 13 residues. In germline, CDR1 is SEHNR, CDR2 FQNEAQ (reference sequence).

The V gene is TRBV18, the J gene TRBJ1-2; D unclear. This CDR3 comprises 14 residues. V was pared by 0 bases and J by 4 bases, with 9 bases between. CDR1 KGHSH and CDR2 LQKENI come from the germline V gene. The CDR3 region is CASSPPAGSYGYTF. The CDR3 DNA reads TGTGCCAGCTCACCACCGGCAGGTTCCTATGGCTACACCTTC.

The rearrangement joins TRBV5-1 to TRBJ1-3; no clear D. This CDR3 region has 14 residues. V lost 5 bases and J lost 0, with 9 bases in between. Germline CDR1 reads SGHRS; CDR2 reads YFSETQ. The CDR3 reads CASRLEFSGNTIYF. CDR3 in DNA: TGCGCCAGCAGACTGGAGTTCTCTGGAAACACCATATATTTT.

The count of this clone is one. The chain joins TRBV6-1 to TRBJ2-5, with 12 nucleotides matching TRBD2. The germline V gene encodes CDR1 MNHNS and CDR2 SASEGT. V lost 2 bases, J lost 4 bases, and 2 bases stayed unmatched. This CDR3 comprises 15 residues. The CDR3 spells CASSERTSGVETQYF. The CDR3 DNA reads TGTGCCAGCAGTGAAAGGACTAGCGGGGTAGAGACCCAGTACTTC.

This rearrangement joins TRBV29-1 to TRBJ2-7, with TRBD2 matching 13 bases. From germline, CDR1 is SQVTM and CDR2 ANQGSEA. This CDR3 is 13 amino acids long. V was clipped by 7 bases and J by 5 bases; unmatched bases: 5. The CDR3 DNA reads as TGCAGCGCAACTAGCGGGAGGGCCAACGAGCAGTACTTC. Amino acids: CSATSGRANEQYF.

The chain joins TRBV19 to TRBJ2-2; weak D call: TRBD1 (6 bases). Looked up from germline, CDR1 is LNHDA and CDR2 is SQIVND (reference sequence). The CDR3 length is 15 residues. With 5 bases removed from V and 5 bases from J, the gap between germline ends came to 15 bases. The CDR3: CASSFGGYGTGELFF. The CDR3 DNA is TGTGCCAGTAGTTTTGGGGGCTACGGTACCGGGGAGCTGTTTTTT.

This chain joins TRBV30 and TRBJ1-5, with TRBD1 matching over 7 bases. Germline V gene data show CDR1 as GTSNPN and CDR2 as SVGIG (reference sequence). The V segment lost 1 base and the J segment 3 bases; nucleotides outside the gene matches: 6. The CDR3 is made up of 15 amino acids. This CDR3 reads CAWSAVDRDNQPQHF. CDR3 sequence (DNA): TGTGCCTGGAGTGCGGTTGACAGGGACAATCAGCCCCAGCATTTT.

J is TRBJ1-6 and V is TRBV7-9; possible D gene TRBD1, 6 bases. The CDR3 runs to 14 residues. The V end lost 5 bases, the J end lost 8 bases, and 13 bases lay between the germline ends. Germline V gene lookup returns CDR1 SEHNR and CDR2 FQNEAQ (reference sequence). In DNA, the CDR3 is TGTGCCAGCAGCACAGGGCCTGCCCATTCACCCCTCCACTTT. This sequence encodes CASSTGPAHSPLHF.

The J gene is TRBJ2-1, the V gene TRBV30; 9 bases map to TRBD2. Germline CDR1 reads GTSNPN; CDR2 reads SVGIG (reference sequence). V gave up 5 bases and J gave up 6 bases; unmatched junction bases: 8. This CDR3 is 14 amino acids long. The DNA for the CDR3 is TGTGCCTGGGTCTCCGTAGCGGGGGTCAATGAGCAGTTCTTC. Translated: CAWVSVAGVNEQFF.

The CDR3 is CASSIYSGGGTDTQYF. Written as DNA, the CDR3 is TGCGCCAGCAGCATATATAGCGGGGGGGGCACAGATACGCAGTATTTT. The chain couples TRBV5-1 to TRBJ2-3; 11 nucleotides match TRBD2. V lost 4 bases and J lost 1; bases outside the gene matches: 5. The CDR3 has 16 residues. Germline lookup yields CDR1 SGHRS and CDR2 YFSETQ. The variable domain in full, completed from reference TRBV5-1 and TRBJ2-3, reads KAGVTQTPRYLIKTRGQQVTLSCSPISGHRSVSWYQQTPGQGLQFLFEYFSETQRNKGNFPGRFSGRQFSNSRSEMNVSTLELGDSALYLCASSIYSGGGTDTQYFGPGTRLTVL.

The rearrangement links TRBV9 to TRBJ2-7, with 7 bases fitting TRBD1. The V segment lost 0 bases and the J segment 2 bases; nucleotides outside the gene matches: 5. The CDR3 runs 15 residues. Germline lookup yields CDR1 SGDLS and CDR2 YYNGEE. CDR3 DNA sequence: TGTGCCAGCAGCGTAGCGGACAGGCCCACCTACGAGCAGTACTTC. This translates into CASSVADRPTYEQYF. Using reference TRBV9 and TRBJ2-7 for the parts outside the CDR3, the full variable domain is DSGVTQTPKHLITATGQRVTLRCSPRSGDLSVYWYQQSLDQGLQFLIQYYNGEERAKGNILERFSAQQFPDLHSELNLSSLELGDSALYFCASSVADRPTYEQYFGPGTRLTVT.

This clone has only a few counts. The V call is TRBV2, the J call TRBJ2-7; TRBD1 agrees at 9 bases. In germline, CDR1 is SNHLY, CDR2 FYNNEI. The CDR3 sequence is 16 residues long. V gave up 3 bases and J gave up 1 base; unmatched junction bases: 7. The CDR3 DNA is TGTGCCAGCAGTGACCCATCCGGGACAGGGTCCTACGAGCAGTACTTC. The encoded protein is CASSDPSGTGSYEQYF.

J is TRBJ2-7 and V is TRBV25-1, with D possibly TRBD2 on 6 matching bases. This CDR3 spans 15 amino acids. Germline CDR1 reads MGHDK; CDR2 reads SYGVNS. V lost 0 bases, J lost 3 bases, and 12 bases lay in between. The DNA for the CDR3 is TGTGCCAGCAGTGAATACGGGGGTTCCCACTACGAGCAGTACTTC. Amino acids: CASSEYGGSHYEQYF.

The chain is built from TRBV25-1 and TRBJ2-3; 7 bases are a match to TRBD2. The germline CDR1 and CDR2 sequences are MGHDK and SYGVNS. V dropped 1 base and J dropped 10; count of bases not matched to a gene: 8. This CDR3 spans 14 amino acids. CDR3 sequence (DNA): TGTGCCAGCAGTGAATTGTTAACTAGCGTTGCGCAGTATTTT. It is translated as CASSELLTSVAQYF.

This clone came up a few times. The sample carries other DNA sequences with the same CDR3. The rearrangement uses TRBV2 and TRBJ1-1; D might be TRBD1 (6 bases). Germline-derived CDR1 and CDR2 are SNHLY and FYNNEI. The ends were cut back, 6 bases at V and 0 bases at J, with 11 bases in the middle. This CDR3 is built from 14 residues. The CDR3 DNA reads TGTGCCAGCAGGTTAGACAGGTTGAACACTGAAGCTTTCTTT. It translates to CASRLDRLNTEAFF.

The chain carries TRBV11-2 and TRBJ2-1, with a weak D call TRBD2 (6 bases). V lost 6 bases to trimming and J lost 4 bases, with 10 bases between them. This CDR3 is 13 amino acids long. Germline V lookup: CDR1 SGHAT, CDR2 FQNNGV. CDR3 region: CASRDGGYNEQFF. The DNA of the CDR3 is TGTGCCAGCAGAGACGGAGGGTACAATGAGCAGTTCTTC.